The present TCR beta chain was sequenced within a study of blood T cell repertoires in COVID-19. Study-wide background: The samples span acute and convalescent COVID-19 from the United States, Italy and Spain. In each case, the material was cDNA or gDNA derived from T cells, B-cell-depleted T cells, or PBMCs.

Authors' analysis steps: Estimates of nucleated cell counts were drawn from the amplification of reference gene primers. Method: immunoSEQ multiplex PCR; TCRdb's copy keeps in-frame clones and lacks some. The V and J calls and clone size are taken from that table; D and trimming were inferred from the DNA. The sample contains around 140,000 clones, approximately 84% of which appear only once. A few counts support this clone. The trim removed 5 bases at V and 5 bases at J, leaving 7 bases unmatched. This CDR3 is 16 amino acids long. Germline values: CDR1 SGHVS, CDR2 FQNEAQ. The V call is TRBV7-8, the J call TRBJ2-3; 13 bases are a match to TRBD2. What was sequenced was peripheral blood. The receptor's source is a woman in her fifties or sixties with acute or convalescent COVID-19. This chain's CDR3 is CASSVRTSGSRDTQYF. In DNA, the CDR3 is TGTGCCAGCAGCGTACGGACTAGCGGGAGTCGAGATACGCAGTATTTT.